What follows are 9 T cell receptor beta chains derived from one specimen sequenced in a study of PD-1 blockade in classical Hodgkin lymphoma. Clones were sequenced by immunoSEQ multiplex PCR, and TCRdb holds only the in-frame ones, with some missing. Among 25,000 to 30,000 clones listed, over 65% were seen once. Following autologous stem cell transplantation, relapse occurred in every patient, and exposure to brentuximab vedotin varied. The sequencing used peripheral blood mononuclear cells (PBMCs), collected before the second cycle of nivolumab. These receptors originate from a human donor with classical Hodgkin lymphoma.

J is TRBJ1-6 and V is TRBV6-1; 8 bases match TRBD1. This CDR3 spans 15 amino acids. Unmatched junction bases numbered 9, after V lost 4 bases and J lost 10 bases. Germline CDR1 reads MNHNS; CDR2 reads SASEGT. This chain's CDR3 is CASSGRQGAWSPLHF. CDR3 DNA sequence: TGTGCCAGCAGTGGGCGCCAGGGGGCTTGGTCACCCCTCCACTTT.

In this sample, this clone turned up once. The chain couples TRBV5-1 to TRBJ2-1; possible D gene TRBD2, 6 bases. The CDR3 is made up of 14 amino acids. Germline assignment: CDR1 SGHRS and CDR2 YFSETQ. V was shortened by 2 bases and J by 6 bases, with 12 bases between the two germline ends. In DNA, the CDR3 is TGCGCCAGCAGCTTCGGAGGGGCAGGCAATGAGCAGTTCTTC. Its protein product is CASSFGGAGNEQFF.

This clone was found once. The V and J genes are TRBV5-8 and TRBJ1-5; D is undetermined. The germline V gene encodes CDR1 SGHTS and CDR2 YDEGEE. The CDR3 totals 13 residues. Trimming took off 3 bases at V and 7 bases at J, with 11 bases between the two ends. The CDR3 protein is CASSSLNYQPQHF. Written as DNA, the CDR3 is TGTGCCAGCAGCTCATTGAACTACCAGCCCCAGCATTTT.

The gene calls are TRBV30 and TRBJ1-4, with D possibly TRBD1 on 6 matching bases. Trimming cost V 5 bases and J 2 bases, with 27 bases left between them. This CDR3 comprises 19 residues. The germline V gene has CDR1 GTSNPN and CDR2 SVGIG (reference sequence). The CDR3 region has the DNA TGTGCCTGGTCGACAGGTTACAGGGTAGGTCTTCGCACTAATGAAAAACTGTTTTTT. This translates into CAWSTGYRVGLRTNEKLFF.

The V and J genes are TRBV6-1 and TRBJ2-7, with D maybe TRBD2 (6 bases). This CDR3 region has 15 residues. Trimming pared 6 bases from V and 2 bases from J, leaving 17 bases between. The V gene's germline CDR1 is MNHNS and CDR2 SASEGT. The CDR3 loop reads CASSPGLGGPYEQYF. Written as DNA, the CDR3 is TGTGCCAGCAGCCCGGGACTGGGAGGACCCTACGAGCAGTACTTC.

This chain uses TRBV6-1 with TRBJ2-1; tentatively, D is TRBD1 (5 bases). The CDR3 extends over 14 amino acids. Per the germline V gene, CDR1 is MNHNS and CDR2 is SASEGT. V was clipped by 3 bases and J by 3 bases, with 9 bases between them. The CDR3 sequence is CASSDGQGYNEQFF. CDR3 bases: TGTGCCAGCAGTGACGGGCAGGGCTACAATGAGCAGTTCTTC.

The genes are TRBV11-2 and TRBJ1-3; no clear D. The CDR3 runs to 15 residues. Germline V CDR1 and CDR2: SGHAT, FQNNGV. The V end lost 1 base, the J end lost 4 bases, and 11 bases lay between the germline ends. The CDR3 DNA is TGTGCCAGCAGCTTAGCTATGGTATGGGGAAACACCATATATTTT. Protein: CASSLAMVWGNTIYF.

The table lists this clone with a count of one. The chain couples TRBV28 to TRBJ1-2; TRBD1 might be the D (5 bases). The germline V gene encodes CDR1 MDHEN and CDR2 SYDVKM. Between the trimmed V and J ends, which lost 1 base and 5 bases, there was a span of 17 bases. The CDR3 has 16 amino acids. Here the CDR3 reads CASSLYPGRAAYGYTF. The CDR3 bases are TGTGCCAGCAGTTTATATCCAGGGAGGGCGGCTTATGGCTACACCTTC.

This clone was observed a single time. This rearrangement joins TRBV6-1 to TRBJ1-6, with 10 bases matching TRBD1. V dropped 2 bases and J dropped 9; count of bases not matched to a gene: 7. Germline values: CDR1 MNHNS, CDR2 SASEGT. The CDR3 contains 16 residues. The CDR3 sequence: CASSEMGQGYGSPLHF. The CDR3 coding sequence is TGTGCCAGCAGTGAAATGGGACAGGGGTATGGTTCACCCCTCCACTTT.